The rows below give T cell receptor beta chains drawn from one sample of a study of CD39 and CD103 CD8 tumor-infiltrating T cells. The repertoire was sequenced with immunoSEQ multiplex PCR; TCRdb's copy has only in-frame clones and lacks some. The sample lists around 1,500 clones, roughly four fifths occurring once. The sample consisted of CD39- CD103- CD8+ T cells sorted from the tumor. Receptor source: a human donor with head and neck squamous cell carcinoma. Each CDR3 is given with its conserved first and last residue. D genes are given only for firm matches. For some rows the clone size is stated as once, few or many, or as a class when expanded; others skip it.

V gene	clone size	J gene	D gene	CDR3 DNA	CDR3 protein
TRBV29-1	.	TRBJ2-7	TRBD2	TGCAGCGTTTTCGGGGGGGGAGGTTTCAACGAGCAGTACTTC	CSVFGGGGFNEQYF
TRBV27	.	TRBJ2-3	.	TGTGCCAGCAGTTGGGTCCCCAGCACCACAGATACGCAGTATTTT	CASSWVPSTTDTQYF
TRBV10-1	.	TRBJ2-1	.	TGCGCCACCGAGCGGGAGCAGTTCTTC	CATEREQFF
TRBV13	.	TRBJ1-1	.	TGTGCCAGCAGCCACCGCAGGATTGACACTGAAGCTTTCTTT	CASSHRRIDTEAFF
TRBV7-4	.	TRBJ1-1	.	TGTGCCAGCAGCTTAGAGGGGGACACTGAAGCTTTCTTT	CASSLEGDTEAFF
TRBV19	.	TRBJ1-3	TRBD1	TGTGCCAGCGGACAGGGCAGCTCTGGAAACACCATATATTTT	CASGQGSSGNTIYF
TRBV15	few	TRBJ1-5	.	TGTGCCACCAGCAGAGACGTCTATCAGCCCCAGCATTTT	CATSRDVYQPQHF
TRBV4-1	.	TRBJ1-1	.	TGCGCCAGCAGCCCTATTCGTTCCGTAGAAGCTTTCTTT	CASSPIRSVEAFF
TRBV7-9	.	TRBJ2-7	.	TGTGCCAGCAGCCACCCCTGGACAGCTTCCTACGAGCAGTACTTC	CASSHPWTASYEQYF
TRBV4-1	.	TRBJ2-1	TRBD2	TGCGCCAGCAGCCATAGCGGGGAAAGCTCCTACAATGAGCAGTTCTTC	CASSHSGESSYNEQFF
TRBV5-1	.	TRBJ1-2	TRBD1	TGCGCCAGCAGCCCACACAAGGGACAGGGGTTCGGCTACACCTTC	CASSPHKGQGFGYTF
TRBV7-9	.	TRBJ2-1	TRBD1	TGTGCCAGCGGCACTACCAACCCCGGACAGGGGGCCGTCAATGAGCAGTTCTTC	CASGTTNPGQGAVNEQFF
TRBV2	.	TRBJ2-7	TRBD1	TGTGCCCGAGCGGGACAGGGGCCCTACGAGCAGTACTTC	CARAGQGPYEQYF
TRBV7-9	once	TRBJ2-3	.	TGTGCCAGCAGCTTAGTCGATGATACGCAGTATTTT	CASSLVDDTQYF
TRBV5-5	once	TRBJ1-2	.	TGTGCCAGCAGCTTGGAATGGGGGGGCTTCTATGATGGCTACACCTTC	CASSLEWGGFYDGYTF
TRBV7-4	.	TRBJ2-5	.	TGTGCCAGCAGCTTAGTCTCCGAGACCCAGTACTTC	CASSLVSETQYF
TRBV28	.	TRBJ2-1	TRBD2	TGTGCCAGCAGTTTGGGACTAGCTGAGCAGTTCTTC	CASSLGLAEQFF
TRBV27	.	TRBJ2-3	TRBD2	TGTGCCAGCCGCAGCGGGAGTGGCACAGATACGCAGTATTTT	CASRSGSGTDTQYF
TRBV2	few	TRBJ1-4	TRBD1	TGTGCCACCCACCAGGGGGCTCCAGAAAAACTGTTTTTT	CATHQGAPEKLFF
TRBV7-2	.	TRBJ2-7	.	TGTGCCAGCAGCTTGATCCTTTCCGACCGTTACTACGAGCAGTACTTC	CASSLILSDRYYEQYF
TRBV21-1	few	TRBJ2-7	.	TGTGCCAGCAGCACCTCTCGAGGGGAGGACTACGAGCAGTACTTC	CASSTSRGEDYEQYF
TRBV27	.	TRBJ1-4	.	TGTGCCAGCAGTTTATCCCCGACAGCAACTAATGAAAAACTGTTTTTT	CASSLSPTATNEKLFF
TRBV27	few	TRBJ1-2	.	TGTGCCAGCAGTTCCCCTGGGGGCCCTAACTATGGCTACACCTTC	CASSSPGGPNYGYTF
TRBV6-4	.	TRBJ2-3	.	TGTGCCAGCAGTGACTCTGGAGGGGGCTCAGATACGCAGTATTTT	CASSDSGGGSDTQYF
TRBV4-3	.	TRBJ1-2	.	TGCGCCAGCAGCCCGGGGGTTGGTAACTATGGCTACACCTTC	CASSPGVGNYGYTF
TRBV5-1	.	TRBJ2-7	.	TGCGCCAGCAGCTTGGGGGAGGGGGGAATCTACGAGCAGTACTTC	CASSLGEGGIYEQYF
TRBV5-1	.	TRBJ1-3	TRBD1	TGCGCCAGCAGCCCTACAGGGGTGGACACCATATATTTT	CASSPTGVDTIYF
TRBV19	.	TRBJ2-1	.	TGTGCCAGTAGTATCGAGCTCTCCTACAATGAGCAGTTCTTC	CASSIELSYNEQFF
TRBV2	.	TRBJ2-7	TRBD2	TGTGCCAGCAGTGTTAACCTAGCGGGGGGCTACGAGCAGTACTTC	CASSVNLAGGYEQYF
TRBV6-9	few	TRBJ1-1	TRBD1	TGTGCCAGCAGTTACCTAACAGGGGGAATGATTGAAGCTTTCTTT	CASSYLTGGMIEAFF
TRBV6-5	.	TRBJ1-1	TRBD1	TGTGCCAGCAGCCCCCGCAGACAGGGTAACACTGAAGCTTTCTTT	CASSPRRQGNTEAFF
TRBV28	.	TRBJ2-2	.	TGTGCCAGCAGTCTTTCTGGGGCCCGGTCCGGGGAGCTGTTTTTT	CASSLSGARSGELFF
TRBV18	.	TRBJ2-7	TRBD1	TGTGCCAGCTCACCATCCCCGGGACAGGGGACCTACGAGCAGTACTTC	CASSPSPGQGTYEQYF
TRBV27	.	TRBJ2-3	.	TGTGCCAGCAGTTTAAGTCCCCAACGGACAGATACGCAGTATTTT	CASSLSPQRTDTQYF
TRBV5-4	.	TRBJ2-3	TRBD2	TGTGCCAGCTGCTCGGGGGGAGATACGCAGTATTTT	CASCSGGDTQYF
TRBV4-3	.	TRBJ2-7	.	TGCGCCAGCAGCCTCCACAGGGGGGCGGGGGGATACGAGCAGTACTTC	CASSLHRGAGGYEQYF
TRBV21-1	.	TRBJ2-4	.	TGTGCCAGCAGCAAAGAACCGGGGCCGTTAGCCAAAAACATTCAGTACTTC	CASSKEPGPLAKNIQYF
TRBV10-1	.	TRBJ2-2	TRBD2	TGCGCCAGCAGTGTCAGCGGGAGAGGGACCGGGGAGCTGTTTTTT	CASSVSGRGTGELFF
TRBV4-3	.	TRBJ1-5	.	TGCGCCAGCAGCCAAGATCTGGACAGCCCAAAGACCCAGCATTTT	CASSQDLDSPKTQHF
TRBV28	once	TRBJ2-7	TRBD1	TGTGCCAGCAGTTCCCCTCCCCCGGGACAGAATTCCTACGAGCAGTACTTC	CASSSPPPGQNSYEQYF
TRBV7-9	.	TRBJ2-3	TRBD2	TGTGCCAGCAGCATTCTCTTAGTAGCGGGAGGTAGGAATACGCAGTATTTT	CASSILLVAGGRNTQYF
TRBV12-2	.	TRBJ2-1	.	TGTGCAAGTCGCTTAGAACTAAAGAACAATGAGCAGTTCTTC	CASRLELKNNEQFF
TRBV11-2	.	TRBJ2-5	.	TGTGCCAGCAGCTTATGGCGGGTGAGAGAGACCCAGTACTTC	CASSLWRVRETQYF
TRBV11-2	.	TRBJ1-2	.	TGTGCCAGCAGCTTAGGCCTGATGGGTGGCTACACCTTC	CASSLGLMGGYTF
TRBV11-2	.	TRBJ2-1	.	TGTGCCAGCAGCCCAGGACAAGGGGGTCCTTACGAGCAGTTCTTC	CASSPGQGGPYEQFF
TRBV5-1	.	TRBJ1-1	.	TGCGCCAGCAGCTCCCGGAGACAGATAAACACTGAAGCTTTCTTT	CASSSRRQINTEAFF
TRBV7-9	few	TRBJ1-5	.	TGTGCCAGCAGCGGGGGGAGTCAGCCCCAGCATTTT	CASSGGSQPQHF
TRBV27	few	TRBJ2-3	TRBD1	TGTGCCAGCAGCCCTAGGGATGGGACAGCCACAGATACGCAGTATTTT	CASSPRDGTATDTQYF
TRBV2	.	TRBJ1-1	TRBD1	TGTGCCAGCAGCGATCGGCGACAGGGCAGGACTGAAGCTTTCTTT	CASSDRRQGRTEAFF
TRBV5-6	.	TRBJ2-7	TRBD1	TGTGCCACCGGGACAGGGCAGTACGAGCAGTACTTC	CATGTGQYEQYF
TRBV28	.	TRBJ1-1	TRBD1	TGTGCCAGCAGTCAACAGGGGATCGGCACTGAAGCTTTCTTT	CASSQQGIGTEAFF
TRBV5-4	.	TRBJ2-1	TRBD1	TGTGCCAGTCAACCGGGACAGGAGTACAATGAGCAGTTCTTC	CASQPGQEYNEQFF
TRBV6-1	.	TRBJ2-3	.	TGTGCCAGCAGTGTTACCGGGACAGCGGGTTCAGATACGCAGTATTTT	CASSVTGTAGSDTQYF
TRBV10-3	.	TRBJ2-7	.	TGTGCCAGCAGTTATGACCCCAGCGCAGGGCTCTCCTACGAGCAGTACTTC	CASSYDPSAGLSYEQYF
TRBV11-3	.	TRBJ2-2	TRBD2	TGTGCCAGCAGTCGACTAGCGGGAGGGCGGGGAGCTGTTTTT	CASSRLAGGRGAVF
TRBV2	.	TRBJ1-3	.	TGTGCCAGCAGTCGAAGCCGGGACATCGGTAACACCATATATTTT	CASSRSRDIGNTIYF
TRBV4-3	.	TRBJ1-2	TRBD1	TGCGCCAGCAGCCAAGCGACAGGGGCTAGAGGGGATGGCTACACCTTC	CASSQATGARGDGYTF
TRBV7-2	.	TRBJ1-1	.	TGTGCCAGCAGCTTAGATCTATTTACAGGAAACACTGAAGCTTTCTTT	CASSLDLFTGNTEAFF
TRBV9	.	TRBJ2-5	.	TGTGCCAGCAGCTCCCACAGGGATGGGGGACAAGAGACCCAGTACTTC	CASSSHRDGGQETQYF